Listed here are 23 T cell receptor beta chains from one sample, sequenced in a study of Tregs in tolerant kidney transplant recipients. Related graft donors supplied nonmyeloablative bone marrow transplants, and mixed chimerism was transient. Clones were read by immunoSEQ multiplex PCR, and TCRdb kept only the in-frame ones, dropping some. Here the sample spans 81,000 or so clones, roughly nine tenths being singletons. The sequences come from CD4+ T cells from blood (PBMCs), collected 24 months after the transplant. The receptors derive from a human patient who received a combined kidney and bone marrow transplant. Certain T cells may be donor cells from the graft.

This chain uses TRBV5-6 with TRBJ2-1; D unclear. The CDR3 totals 17 residues. Trimming cost V 3 bases and J 2 bases, with 18 bases left between them. CDR1 and CDR2 (germline): SGHDT, YYEEEE. The CDR3 DNA sequence: TGTGCCAGCAGCTCTATGAACCTGCTATTAACCTACAATGAGCAGTTCTTC. It is translated as CASSSMNLLLTYNEQFF.

The genes are TRBV7-3 and TRBJ2-3; TRBD1 aligns across 8 bases. Germline trimming cut 5 bases from V and 6 bases from J; bases unmatched to any gene: 16. The CDR3 totals 17 residues. Germline CDR1 SGHTA, CDR2 FQGTGA. The CDR3 here is CASSQTGGTYGGDTQYF. The CDR3 DNA sequence: TGTGCCAGCAGCCAAACAGGGGGAACTTATGGCGGGGATACGCAGTATTTT.

This chain joins TRBV7-2 and TRBJ1-2; 8 positions agree with TRBD1. Trimming took 5 bases from V and 4 from J; bases not matched to a gene: 6. Per germline, CDR1 SGHTA and CDR2 FQGNSA. The CDR3 contains 14 residues. The CDR3 spells CASSPPTGAYGYTF. CDR3 DNA sequence: TGTGCCAGCAGCCCCCCGACAGGGGCCTATGGCTACACCTTC.

The chain uses TRBV5-1 and TRBJ2-6; possibly TRBD1 for D (6 bases). The CDR3 contains 18 residues. The germline gives CDR1 SGHRS, CDR2 YFSETQ. The V and J ends lost 4 bases and 0 bases respectively, with 17 bases between them. The CDR3 DNA reads as TGCGCCAGCAGCCCCAGGGGAACCACCCACTCTGGGGCCAACGTCCTGACTTTC. The encoded protein is CASSPRGTTHSGANVLTF.

The chain has TRBV18 and TRBJ2-1; 11 positions agree with TRBD2. Unmatched junction bases numbered 1, after V lost 4 bases and J lost 5 bases. Germline CDR1 and CDR2: KGHSH and LQKENI. CDR3 length: 14 residues. CDR3 amino acids: CASSLTSGDNEQFF. The DNA of the CDR3 is TGTGCCAGCTCACTGACTAGCGGGGACAATGAGCAGTTCTTC.

This chain links TRBV5-1 with TRBJ2-1, with 11 positions matching TRBD2. V dropped 0 bases and J dropped 4; count of bases not matched to a gene: 6. CDR1 and CDR2 (germline): SGHRS, YFSETQ. The CDR3 is 17 amino acids. The CDR3 loop reads CASSLDLAGGVYNEQFF. The CDR3 DNA is TGCGCCAGCAGCTTGGATTTAGCGGGAGGGGTATACAATGAGCAGTTCTTC.

This clone appeared a single time. The rearrangement uses TRBV6-5 and TRBJ2-7; possible D gene TRBD2, 6 bases. The CDR3 has 15 amino acids. Germline V gene sequence: CDR1 MNHEY, CDR2 SVGAGI. V lost 2 bases and J lost 0, with 11 bases in between. The CDR3 region has the DNA TGTGCCAGCAGTTACGCCACGGGACTCTCCTACGAGCAGTACTTC. It specifies CASSYATGLSYEQYF.

To note about this clone: One end of the junction does not line up with germline, which may come from a read error. The rearrangement joins TRBV7-3 to TRBJ2-1, with 12 positions matching TRBD2. Germline CDR1 and CDR2: SGHTA and FQGTGA. The CDR3 length is 17 residues. CDR3 in amino acids: CASSLTETSGSLDEQFF. Here the CDR3 DNA reads TGTGCCAGCAGCCTAACGGAGACTAGCGGGAGTTTAGATGAGCAGTTCTTC.

There are a few counts of this clone. The V gene is TRBV27, the J gene TRBJ1-6; D is unclear. Trimming removed 0 bases at V and 7 bases at J, with 4 bases between. There are 13 residues in the CDR3. Germline CDR1 and CDR2: MNHEY and SMNVEV (reference sequence). This chain's CDR3 is CASSLSRNSPLHF. CDR3 DNA: TGTGCCAGCAGTTTATCGAGGAATTCACCCCTCCACTTT.

The rearrangement uses TRBV7-2 and TRBJ2-1; D is perhaps TRBD2 (6 bases). V was pared by 7 bases and J by 5 bases, with 15 bases between. This CDR3 has 14 residues. CDR1 and CDR2 from the germline V gene are SGHTA and FQGNSA. CDR3 DNA: TGTGCCAGCAATTATCCGGGAGTACACAATGAGCAGTTCTTC. The encoded protein is CASNYPGVHNEQFF.

DNA for the CDR3: TGCAGCTTCCAGACAGCCACCTACGAGCAGTACTTC. Protein product: CSFQTATYEQYF. The chain carries TRBV29-1 and TRBJ2-7, with a tentative D call TRBD1 (5 bases). Germline assignment: CDR1 SQVTM and CDR2 ANQGSEA. V shed 8 bases and J shed 2 bases, with 13 bases lying between them. The CDR3 totals 12 residues.

The V and J genes are TRBV7-9 and TRBJ2-3; TRBD2 might be the D (6 bases). The CDR3 has 16 residues. Germline V gene sequence: CDR1 SEHNR, CDR2 FQNEAQ (reference sequence). Trimming cost V 1 base and J 4 bases, with 15 bases left between them. The CDR3 loop is CASSLEGTWSSDTQYF. CDR3 nucleotides: TGTGCCAGCAGCTTAGAGGGGACTTGGTCCTCAGATACGCAGTATTTT.

This clone appeared a single time. The chain joins TRBV9 to TRBJ1-2; 11 bases map to TRBD1. Trimming cost V 4 bases and J 7 bases; bases outside gene matches: 9. The CDR3 is 15 amino acids. Germline CDR1 SGDLS, CDR2 YYNGEE. The CDR3 region has the DNA TGTGCCAGCAGCCCGAGAGGACAGGGGGCGAGTGGCTACACCTTC. Translation: CASSPRGQGASGYTF.

The gene calls are TRBV18 and TRBJ2-7; a weak D match, TRBD2 (5 bases). Germline assignment: CDR1 KGHSH and CDR2 LQKENI. V shed 2 bases and J shed 6 bases, with 8 bases lying between them. This CDR3 contains 12 residues. The CDR3 region has the DNA TGTGCCAGCTCACCAACGGGGTTCGAGCAGTACTTC. It translates to CASSPTGFEQYF. The complete variable domain, with remaining parts taken from reference TRBV18 and TRBJ2-7, reads NAGVMQNPRHLVRRRGQEARLRCSPMKGHSHVYWYRQLPEEGLKFMVYLQKENIIDESGMPKERFSAEFPKEGPSILRIQQVVRGDSAAYFCASSPTGFEQYFGPGTRLTVT.

The V gene is TRBV2, the J gene TRBJ2-1, with TRBD2 matching over 8 bases. Germline CDR1 is SNHLY and CDR2 is FYNNEI. The CDR3 has 15 amino acids. V lost 4 bases and J lost 2; bases outside the gene matches: 4. CDR3 protein: CASSALAGPYNEQFF. The CDR3 region has the DNA TGTGCCAGCAGTGCTCTAGCGGGCCCCTACAATGAGCAGTTCTTC.

The DNA for the CDR3 is TGTGCCAGCAGTCCCCAGACAGGGGGCGGGAGCACAGATACGCAGTATTTT. Translating it yields CASSPQTGGGSTDTQYF. The chain employs TRBV28 and TRBJ2-3; 10 bases are shared with TRBD1. The V gene end was trimmed by 5 bases and the J gene end by 0 bases; junction bases not matched to a gene: 8. This CDR3 is 17 amino acids long. Germline lookup yields CDR1 MDHEN and CDR2 SYDVKM.

The chain couples TRBV6-4 to TRBJ2-1; tentatively, D is TRBD2 (6 bases). CDR3 length: 15 amino acids. Trimming removed 7 bases at V and 2 bases at J, with 15 bases between. The germline gives CDR1 MRHNA, CDR2 SNTAGT. In DNA, the CDR3 is TGTGCCAGCACCCTCGGGACTCGCCCCTACAATGAGCAGTTCTTC. Translating gives CASTLGTRPYNEQFF.

The chain links TRBV5-1 to TRBJ2-1, with D possibly being TRBD1 (6 bases). The V and J ends lost 6 bases and 3 bases respectively, with 16 bases between them. The CDR3 runs to 15 residues. Germline V gene sequence: CDR1 SGHRS, CDR2 YFSETQ. In DNA form, the CDR3 reads TGCGCCAGCACCACCATGGTAGGGGGCTACAATGAGCAGTTCTTC. Amino acid sequence: CASTTMVGGYNEQFF.

The chain joins TRBV5-1 to TRBJ2-1; 7 nucleotides line up with TRBD2. With 2 bases clipped from V and 8 bases from J, the junction kept 7 bases outside the gene matches. The CDR3 spans 14 residues. In germline, CDR1 is SGHRS, CDR2 YFSETQ. The CDR3 DNA reads TGCGCCAGCAGCTTCCGCGGGAGCAAGTATGAGCAGTTCTTC. Its translation is CASSFRGSKYEQFF.

The chain carries TRBV19 and TRBJ1-4, with D possibly matching TRBD1 (5 bases). Deletions cut 8 bases from V and 4 bases from J, with 14 bases between. CDR3 size: 14 residues. Germline V gene lookup returns CDR1 LNHDA and CDR2 SQIVND (reference sequence). The chain's CDR3 is CASGQGQYNEKLFF. The CDR3 nucleotides are TGTGCCAGTGGCCAGGGCCAGTATAATGAAAAACTGTTTTTT.

This chain links TRBV11-3 with TRBJ2-3, with TRBD2 identical over 11 bases. The CDR3 is 16 residues long. The V segment lost 3 bases and the J segment 1 base; nucleotides outside the gene matches: 3. Germline V gene lookup returns CDR1 SGHNT and CDR2 YENEEA. CDR3 sequence: CASSLGSGRGTDTQYF. The CDR3 nucleotides are TGTGCCAGCAGCTTGGGTAGCGGGAGGGGCACAGATACGCAGTATTTT.

The chain is built from TRBV30 and TRBJ2-3; 8 bases map to TRBD2. The CDR3 runs 16 residues. V lost 1 base, J lost 5 bases, and 11 bases stayed unmatched. Germline V gene data show CDR1 as GTSNPN and CDR2 as SVGIG (reference sequence). The CDR3 sequence is CAWSAALAGGVDTQYF. In DNA, the CDR3 is TGTGCCTGGAGTGCCGCGCTCGCGGGGGGCGTAGATACGCAGTATTTT. The full variable domain, completed using reference TRBV30 and TRBJ2-3, is SQTIHQWPATLVQPVGSPLSLECTVEGTSNPNLYWYRQAAGRGLQLLFYSVGIGQISSEVPQNLSASRPQDRQFILSSKKLLLSDSGFYLCAWSAALAGGVDTQYFGPGTRLTVL.

The gene calls are TRBV5-1 and TRBJ2-5, with TRBD2 matching over 10 bases. This CDR3 is 14 amino acids long. Germline V gene sequence: CDR1 SGHRS, CDR2 YFSETQ. The ends lost 4 bases at V and 5 bases at J; junction bases unmatched: 5. CDR3 sequence reads: CASSTGLATETQYF. The CDR3 nucleotides read TGCGCCAGCAGCACGGGACTAGCGACTGAGACCCAGTACTTC. Filled out from reference TRBV5-1 and TRBJ2-5, the complete variable domain reads KAGVTQTPRYLIKTRGQQVTLSCSPISGHRSVSWYQQTPGQGLQFLFEYFSETQRNKGNFPGRFSGRQFSNSRSEMNVSTLELGDSALYLCASSTGLATETQYFGPGTRLLVL.